The 2 T cell receptor beta chains listed next were all sequenced from one sample in a study of blood T cells in healthy people across ages. Primed by a sample-barcoded 5' primer and a J-beta primer mix, a second PCR proceeded for roughly 7 to 12 cycles. TCRdb reanalysed the 5' RACE reads using MiXCR and keeps one entry per CDR3 protein. This table holds roughly 500,000 distinct CDR3 sequences, around 24% found once. These same data were also listed under a study on T cells of mothers and their children.

The sample taken for sequencing was blood. The source of these receptors is a boy aged 5-17 years in good health.

The chain combines TRBV28 with TRBJ2-7, with D perhaps being TRBD1 or TRBD2 (7 bases each). The CDR3 sequence is 12 residues long. Trimming stripped 7 bases from V and 7 bases from J, with 14 bases between. Germline V gives CDR1 MDHEN, CDR2 SYDVKM. This chain's CDR3 is CASMGGGWEQYF. The CDR3 DNA follows: TGTGCCAGCATGGGAGGGGGCTGGGAGCAGTACTTC.

V usage is TRBV4-3 and J usage is TRBJ2-1; D call uncertain. V was shortened by 1 base and J by 8 bases, with 6 bases between the two germline ends. CDR3 length equals 12 residues. Per germline, CDR1 LGHNA and CDR2 YSLEER. Here the CDR3 DNA reads TGCGCCAGCAGCCAAGTTTGGTATGAGCAGTTCTTC. Protein product: CASSQVWYEQFF.